This T cell receptor beta chain was sequenced in a study of regulatory T cells in long-lasting Graves disease. This clonotype was detected many times. Its antigen is unidentified. V dropped 5 bases and J dropped 7 bases, with 9 bases sitting between them. The V gene's germline CDR1 is SGHVS and CDR2 FQNEAQ. The CDR3 is 13 residues long. Arm-PCR with iRepertoire HTBI primers amplified the CDR3 regions for these TCR beta libraries. Under the authors' procedure: Samples jointly harbored fewer than 70 TRBV and about 14 TRBJ segments. TCRdb called the multiplex PCR reads again in MiXCR, with one record for every CDR3 protein. V and J calls and clone size were set by TCRdb, not the authors. The repertoire holds a few hundred thousand distinct CDR3 sequences, with about 17% as singletons. Described time point: newly diagnosed GD, antithyroid drugs for less than 3 months. Making the TCR library involved RNA that had been extracted from PBMCs.

General study points: With persistent disease, TRBV28, TRBJ1-2 and TRBJ2-5 were the favored segments.

This TCR came from a female donor with Graves disease. Specimen: peripheral blood mononuclear cells (PBMCs), collected at new diagnosis, from a patient treated with antithyroid drugs. The chain has TRBV7-8 and TRBJ1-6; D might be TRBD1 (5 bases). CDR3 bases: TGTGCCAGCAGCGACAGCTCCAATTCACCCCTCCACTTT. Translated: CASSDSSNSPLHF.